Below, one TCR beta chain is given with its context. Its antigen is currently not known. Base qualities were left out, and no much larger clone turns up one base away. This specimen belongs to a study of cytomegalovirus exposure and HLA in healthy donors (dated by TCRdb to about 2017). Turning to the overall study: An earlier analysis of around 600 of the donors reported 250 to 300 Gb of sequence data and 117 million unique TCR beta sequences from 150 million to 200 million T cells. An early release that covered fewer than 800 HLA-typed donors contained around 300 gigabases of sequencing data and 75 million to 100 million unique TCR sequences. The genetic ancestry cluster associated with self-reported Caucasian donors included over 80% of the 398 genotyped donors. The study aimed to test whether signatures of past pathogen exposure could be identified by cataloging public T cell receptors. The study used immunosequencing to profile the T cell repertoires of about 670 subjects and linked those repertoires to cytomegalovirus serostatus. In addition to the first cohort of 666 subjects, a separate validation cohort of 130 or so different subjects was used. The study combined high-throughput TCR immunosequencing, statistical association of individual TCRs with disease status, and machine learning to predict cytomegalovirus infection status. To study patterns of TCR occurrence, a later analysis re-analyzed previously published TCR beta repertoires from several hundred donors and added high-resolution HLA genotyping. In the later analysis, no new phenotypic data were used to find candidate immune exposures; instead, reliance was placed on TCR beta sequences and their occurrence across donors. In an earlier analysis of over 550 of the donors, high-throughput TCR beta sequencing was used to judge whether each TCR beta V gene segment behaved as functional or pseudogenic. Donor age, sex, ethnicity and CMV serostatus were collected together with the repertoire data. Genome-wide SNP genotypes for about 55% of the 666 donors were used in a later genetic analysis, which treated that subset as a discovery cohort. All discovery cohort repertoires had been generated on a single sequencing platform. Class I and class II HLA loci were covered by the typing at four-digit resolution. Typing coverage varied by locus: about 620-630 donors for A, B, C, DRB1 and DQB1; roughly 500 for DQA1; 600 to 610 for DPA1; roughly 450 for DPB1. About five DR-DQ haplotypes were handled as single units for association and clustering, since linkage in the cohort was strong. Among 398 genotyped donors of the cohort, an average of about 240,000 unique TCR beta nucleotide sequences were sequenced per donor, roughly 18% of them non-productive.

Library creation used the immunoSEQ multiplex PCR assay. The multiplex PCR relied on a mix of 60 forward primers for TCR Vbeta segments and 13 reverse primers for TCR Jbeta segments. The CDR3 region of rearranged TCR beta genes was amplified from genomic DNA with a multiplex PCR assay. The amplified TCR beta libraries were sequenced on the Illumina HiSeq System as 87-base-pair reads. Processing in the source paper ran as follows. A later analysis tallied 75 million to 95 million unique TCR beta chains across the 666 repertoires, and some 12 million of those chains were shared by two or more donors. Raw reads were error-corrected and collapsed into unique sequences by a nearest-neighbor algorithm in which closely related sequences were merged to remove PCR and sequencing errors. Alignment of CDR3 sequences to IMGT reference sequences was used to assign V, D and J gene segments. For a sequence to be retained, a match of at least six nucleotides to both a V gene segment and a J gene segment was required. Rearrangements were classified as productive when the CDR3 lacked stop codons and remained in frame with V and J, and all other rearrangements were classified as non-productive. CDR3 was defined by IMGT convention, running from the second conserved V-encoded cysteine to the conserved J-encoded phenylalanine. The earlier analysis of some 600 of the donors excluded sequences that lacked an unambiguous match to a single V gene segment. In an earlier analysis of approximately 590 of the donors, V segments were called functional above 56.7% productive rearrangements and were called segregating when the between-donor standard deviation exceeded 5%. To diagnose cytomegalovirus status from the catalog of TCR beta chain sequences, a statistical classification framework was built. V and J gene assignment, in a later analysis, came from comparing TCR nucleotide sequences with IMGT/GENE-DB human TR gene sequences. The TCRdist pipeline was used in a later analysis to assign CDR3 sequences and most-parsimonious VDJ recombination scenarios. In a later analysis, each TCR beta chain was defined by its CDR3 amino acid sequence together with its V-gene family, and reads lacking a unique V-gene family were excluded. A later analysis removed 500 to 650 highly shared, low-generation-probability nucleotide sequences to deal with suspected cross-contamination and a sequencing artifact. A later analysis calculated a clonal expansion index for each public chain from normalized within-repertoire ranks of inferred template counts. Generation probabilities in a later analysis came from a VDJ recombination model fitted to out-of-frame rearrangements, and those results were checked against IGoR. In a later analysis, hypergeometric tests were used to score TCR-TCR, TCR-HLA and TCR-CMV co-occurrence, with a repertoire-size bias correction applied to TCR pairs. To estimate false discovery rates, a later analysis permuted the HLA or CMV assignments 20 times. In a later analysis, co-occurring TCRs were grouped using DBSCAN, with TCRdist sequence similarity added in when clustering inside HLA-allele-positive subsets. Repertoires with fewer than 30,000 or more than 120,000 public chains were left out of co-occurrence clustering, as were five repertoires with anomalous nucleotide sharing. As stored in TCRdb, this immuneACCESS dataset retains in-frame rearrangements with V and J assigned. A fraction of the clones does not appear; measured against another copy, unresolved V genes explain less than half of the discrepancy, and the remainder lacks a known reason. Clonal size and the V and J genes are those of that table, whereas D and trimming came from the DNA. This sample holds tens of thousands of clones; 75% were observed only once. The ten largest clones represent roughly 7.7% of the sample.

In total, 500 to 700 healthy bone marrow donors made up the cohort. Cohort members were all nominally healthy when sampled, although unrecorded immune exposures were likely present. The donor was CMV seropositive and was included in the group of almost 300 seropositive cohort members. A peripheral blood sample was provided by each donor, and peripheral blood mononuclear cells were used for TCR beta sequencing. The Qiagen DNeasy Blood Extraction Kit was used to extract genomic DNA from the blood cell samples. General findings and caveats noted by the study authors: In a later analysis, TCR association rates were found to vary across HLA loci, with the most associated TCRs seen for DRB1 alleles and the fewest for HLA-C alleles. In a later analysis, several top co-occurrence clusters were reported to appear linked to parvovirus B19, influenza, CMV and Epstein-Barr virus. Sequencing depth was assumed to be roughly uniform across donors in the presence/absence analyses, though that assumption may not hold. A further reported finding was that TCR beta sequences accurately predicted the HLA-A and HLA-B alleles for most subjects in the first cohort. At a false discovery rate of 0.05, a later analysis linked 16,951 TCR beta sequences to specific HLA alleles. Over 15 rarely observed V segments, including chromosome 9 orphons, were excluded from the earlier analysis of about 610 of the donors because counts were too low. A few of the identified cytomegalovirus-associated TCR beta chains were confirmed in vitro to be specific for cytomegalovirus antigens. The only immune exposure information available for the cohort was CMV serostatus. When HLA alleles, especially DR and DQ, strongly co-occurred, TCR associations were difficult to assign to individual alleles. According to a later genetic analysis, donors in an Asian-associated ancestry cluster had fewer N-insertions in productive TCRs than the roughly 660-donor mean. HLA typing was unavailable for some donors at each locus, so association tests used only the typed subset. Linkage disequilibrium might explain the correlated functional status among segregating V segments, but an unknown experimental factor could not be excluded. A cluster of highly shared sequence variants was judged likely to represent a technical artifact of the sequencing pipeline. Across donors, most TCR sequences were observed very rarely, whereas some public TCRs were present in many individuals. In a later analysis, most CMV-associated TCR beta chains were found to appear HLA-restricted, with HLA associations seemingly driven largely by CMV exposure. An association between a missense DCLRE1C variant and V-gene and J-gene trimming of TCR beta chains was found in a later genetic analysis and replicated in an independent cohort. The study gave a list of over 150 TCR beta chains associated with cytomegalovirus. In an earlier analysis of around 500 of the donors, most TCR beta V segments appeared in productive rearrangements about 90% or about 30% of the time, broadly matching IMGT annotations. In both the original and validation cohorts, the classifier was reported to diagnose cytomegalovirus status with high specificity and sensitivity. This cohort had only TCR beta chains sequenced, and the lack of alpha or paired-chain data limited which features could be detected. The 87-base-pair reads could not distinguish some IMGT-functional V segments, including TRBV6-2 and TRBV6-3, so those segments were excluded. According to the authors, the approach could potentially be generalized to other disease states and immunological phenotypes. A later analysis found that HLA-associated TCR beta chains were more clonally expanded and had lower generation probabilities than equally common non-associated chains.

The germline V gene encodes CDR1 MNHNS and CDR2 SASEGT. V trim: 6 bases; J trim: 4 bases; unmatched bases: 7. The CDR3 starts with the cysteine, ends with the phenylalanine, and has 14 residues. Left in the record is the CDR3 DNA by itself, 42 bases read in frame from the first base. Material for sequencing was PBMCs. This TCR came from a man aged 55 to 70 in good health and CMV-seropositive. This chain is built from TRBV6-1 and TRBJ1-2, and 8 junction bases match TRBD1. CDR3 sequence: CASRRQGAIYGYTF. DNA sequence: TGTGCCAGCAGACGGCAGGGGGCTATCTATGGCTACACCTTC.